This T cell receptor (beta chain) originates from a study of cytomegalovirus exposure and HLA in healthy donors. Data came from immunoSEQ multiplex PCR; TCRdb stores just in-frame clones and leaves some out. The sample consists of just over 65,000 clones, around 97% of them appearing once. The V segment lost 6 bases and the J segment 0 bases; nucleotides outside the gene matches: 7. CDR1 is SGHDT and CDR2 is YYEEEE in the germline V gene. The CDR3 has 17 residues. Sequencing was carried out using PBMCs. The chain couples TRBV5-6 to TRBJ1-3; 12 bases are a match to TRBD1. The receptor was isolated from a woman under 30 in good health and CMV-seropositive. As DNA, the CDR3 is TGTGCCAGCACCGGGACAGGGGGCCTAAGCTCTGGAAACACCATATATTTT. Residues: CASTGTGGLSSGNTIYF.